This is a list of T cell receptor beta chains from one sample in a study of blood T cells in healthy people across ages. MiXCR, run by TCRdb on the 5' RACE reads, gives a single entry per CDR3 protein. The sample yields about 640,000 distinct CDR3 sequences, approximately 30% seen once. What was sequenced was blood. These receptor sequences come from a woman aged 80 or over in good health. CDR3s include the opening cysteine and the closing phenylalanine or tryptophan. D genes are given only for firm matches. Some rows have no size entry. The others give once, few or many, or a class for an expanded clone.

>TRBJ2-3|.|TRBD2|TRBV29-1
CSVGTSGRADTQYF
TGCAGCGTGGGGACTAGCGGGAGGGCGGATACGCAGTATTTT
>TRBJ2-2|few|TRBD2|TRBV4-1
CASSQPWGGSGELFF
TGCGCCAGCAGCCAACCCTGGGGGGGGAGCGGGGAGCTGTTTTTT
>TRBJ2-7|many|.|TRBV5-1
CASSSSSIHSYEQYF
TGCGCCAGCAGCTCCAGCTCGATTCACTCCTACGAGCAGTACTTC
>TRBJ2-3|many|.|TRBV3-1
CASSPSHGTPGGGDTQYF
TGTGCCAGCAGCCCATCACACGGGACTCCTGGGGGAGGAGATACGCAGTATTTT
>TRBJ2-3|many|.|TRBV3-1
CASSQDMTVADTQYF
TGTGCCAGCAGCCAAGATATGACAGTGGCAGATACGCAGTATTTT
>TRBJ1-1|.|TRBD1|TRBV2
CASTQQGTNTEAFF
TGTGCCAGCACTCAACAGGGGACGAACACTGAAGCTTTCTTT
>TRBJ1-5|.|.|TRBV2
CASRTTGLRPQHF
TGTGCCAGCAGGACGACAGGTTTGAGGCCCCAGCATTTT
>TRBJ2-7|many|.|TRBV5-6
CASSFWAALTYEQYF
TGTGCCAGCAGCTTTTGGGCCGCGCTTACCTACGAGCAGTACTTC
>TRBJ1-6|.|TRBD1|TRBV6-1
CASSEAPGGNSPLHF
TGTGCCAGCAGTGAAGCGCCAGGGGGTAATTCACCCCTCCACTTT
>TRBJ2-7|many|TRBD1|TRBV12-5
CASGSSGGSYEQYF
TGTGCTAGTGGTTCGTCAGGGGGCTCCTACGAGCAGTACTTC
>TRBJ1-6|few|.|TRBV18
CASSPPKGVGNSPLHF
TGTGCCAGCTCACCCCCGAAGGGAGTGGGAAACTCACCCCTCCACTTT
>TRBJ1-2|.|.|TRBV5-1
CATSPQENYGYTF
TGCGCCACCAGCCCTCAGGAGAACTATGGCTACACCTTC
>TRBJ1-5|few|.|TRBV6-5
CASTSSGGGQPQHF
TGTGCCAGCACCTCTTCGGGGGGAGGGCAGCCCCAGCATTTT
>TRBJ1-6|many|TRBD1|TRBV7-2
CASSLLGQAGSPLHF
TGTGCCAGCAGCTTATTGGGACAGGCGGGTTCACCCCTCCACTTT
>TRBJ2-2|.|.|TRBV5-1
CASGNTGSGELFF
TGCGCCAGCGGGAACACAGGGTCCGGGGAGCTGTTTTTT
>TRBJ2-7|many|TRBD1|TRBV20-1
CSARDGDRAYEQYF
TGCAGTGCTAGAGATGGGGACAGGGCCTACGAGCAGTACTTC
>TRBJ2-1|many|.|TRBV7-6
CASSLRPLDNDEQFF
TGTGCCAGCAGCTTAAGGCCTCTCGACAATGATGAGCAGTTCTTC
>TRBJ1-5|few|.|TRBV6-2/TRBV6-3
CASSYAVSNQPQHF
TGTGCCAGCAGTTACGCGGTGTCCAATCAGCCCCAGCATTTT
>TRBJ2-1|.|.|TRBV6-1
CASTPGSYRNEQFF
TGTGCCAGCACCCCAGGGTCGTATAGGAATGAGCAGTTCTTC
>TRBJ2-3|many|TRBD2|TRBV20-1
CSARDHGSGGLNTQYF
TGCAGTGCTAGAGATCACGGTAGCGGGGGCTTAAATACGCAGTATTTT
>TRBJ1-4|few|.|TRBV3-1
CASSPGTAGKLFF
TGTGCCAGCAGCCCCGGGACGGCAGGAAAACTGTTTTTT
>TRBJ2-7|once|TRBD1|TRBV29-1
CSAETGPPYEQYF
TGCAGCGCCGAGACAGGGCCCCCCTACGAGCAGTACTTC
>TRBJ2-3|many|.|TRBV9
CASSVLARAGSPDTQYF
TGTGCCAGCAGCGTACTGGCTAGAGCAGGTTCCCCAGATACGCAGTATTTT
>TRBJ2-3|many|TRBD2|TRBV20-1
CSARLAAADTQYF
TGCAGTGCTAGACTAGCGGCGGCCGATACGCAGTATTTT
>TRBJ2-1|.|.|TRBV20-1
CSATPLIETYNEQFF
TGCAGTGCTACCCCTCTGATAGAAACCTACAATGAGCAGTTCTTC
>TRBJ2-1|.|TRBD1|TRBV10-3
CAISPDRPADEQFF
TGTGCCATCAGCCCGGACAGGCCGGCCGATGAGCAGTTCTTC
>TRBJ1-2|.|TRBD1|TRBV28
CAYRDSLSYGYTF
TGTGCCTATCGGGACAGCTTAAGCTATGGCTACACCTTC
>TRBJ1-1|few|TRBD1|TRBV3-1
CASTLGQGKTEAFF
TGTGCCAGCACCCTAGGACAGGGAAAAACTGAAGCTTTCTTT
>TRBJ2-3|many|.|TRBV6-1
CASSEGVGSTDTQYF
TGTGCCAGCAGTGAAGGAGTCGGGAGCACAGATACGCAGTATTTT
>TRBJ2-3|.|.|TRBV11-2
CASSLERADTQYF
TGTGCCAGCAGCTTAGAGCGCGCGGATACGCAGTATTTT